This TCR beta chain was sequenced during a study of Graves' ophthalmopathy and Graves' hyperthyroidism. Findings and limits, study-wide: Also, most clonotypes expanded in the thyroid above 0.001 frequency appeared in blood.

RNA transcripts served as template for amplifying TCR beta CDR3 sequences. Second-round multiplex PCR followed a first-round RT-PCR using HTBI primers. MiXCR, run by TCRdb on the multiplex PCR reads, gives a single entry per CDR3 protein. The sample has hundreds of thousands of distinct CDR3 sequences; over 40% are singletons. With V trimmed by 0 bases and J by 5 bases, 3 bases remained unmatched. The CDR3 length is 15 residues. Germline V gene lookup returns CDR1 SGDLS and CDR2 YYNGEE. This clonotype has a count of ten or more. As yet, its antigen is unknown. Sequences were obtained from peripheral blood. This clonotype was obtained from an adult man with Graves' ophthalmopathy. This chain connects TRBV9 to TRBJ2-5; 11 bases map to TRBD2. CDR3 sequence: CASSVGLAGTETQYF. The CDR3 region has the DNA TGTGCCAGCAGCGTAGGACTAGCGGGAACCGAGACCCAGTACTTC.